The 26 T cell receptor beta chains below all came from one sample that was sequenced in a study of T cell changes during pregnancy in multiple sclerosis. The method was immunoSEQ multiplex PCR; TCRdb's version includes in-frame clones alone and lacks a portion of them. The sample consists of 40,000 to 50,000 clones, around 90% of them appearing once. Here the sequenced sample was CD4+ T cells from peripheral blood mononuclear cells, taken in the third trimester of pregnancy. All receptors come from a female donor with multiple sclerosis, enrolled in a pregnancy study.

V usage is TRBV19 and J usage is TRBJ2-5, with TRBD2 identical over 8 bases. This CDR3 spans 17 amino acids. CDR1 is LNHDA, CDR2 SQIVND, per germline (reference sequence). With V trimmed by 1 base and J by 5 bases, 12 bases remained unmatched. The CDR3 sequence: CASSIGLAGGSGETQYF. The DNA for the CDR3 is TGTGCCAGTAGTATAGGTTTGGCGGGAGGCTCTGGGGAGACCCAGTACTTC.

The rearrangement joins TRBV18 to TRBJ2-1, with D possibly being TRBD2 (5 bases). In germline, CDR1 is KGHSH, CDR2 LQKENI. V was shortened by 8 bases and J by 1 base, with 15 bases between the two germline ends. This CDR3 has 15 residues. The CDR3 nucleotides are TGTGCCAGCGGTGATGCCGGGGTGTCCTACAATGAGCAGTTCTTC. Its protein is CASGDAGVSYNEQFF.

This rearrangement joins TRBV6-1 to TRBJ1-2; D ambiguous. Germline assignment: CDR1 MNHNS and CDR2 SASEGT. V was trimmed by 2 bases and J by 5 bases, leaving 3 bases between them. The length of the CDR3 is 11 residues. CDR3 bases: TGTGCCAGCAGTGAATATTATGGCTACACCTTC. Protein product: CASSEYYGYTF.

The CDR3 loop reads CATSRKPGTSVSSYEQYF. As DNA, the CDR3 is TGTGCCACCAGCAGAAAACCCGGGACTAGCGTATCCTCCTACGAGCAGTACTTC. The chain has TRBV15 and TRBJ2-7, with 10 bases lining up with TRBD2. After removal of 2 bases from V and 0 bases from J, the junction contained 10 bases not matched to a gene. The CDR3 spans 18 residues. Germline V gives CDR1 LNHNV, CDR2 YYDKDF (reference sequence).

The chain has TRBV5-4 and TRBJ1-2; D is unclear. Germline lookup yields CDR1 SGHNT and CDR2 YYREEE (reference sequence). The length of the CDR3 is 16 residues. V was trimmed by 1 base and J by 7 bases, leaving 20 bases between them. CDR3 region: CASSLNPREVVGGYTF. The CDR3, as DNA: TGTGCCAGCAGCTTGAATCCGCGGGAAGTCGTGGGTGGCTACACCTTC.

The J gene is TRBJ1-2, the V gene TRBV7-2; D possibly corresponds to TRBD1 (6 bases). Trimming pared 5 bases from V and 7 bases from J, leaving 17 bases between. This CDR3 contains 14 residues. In germline, CDR1 is SGHTA, CDR2 FQGNSA. The DNA for the CDR3 is TGTGCCAGCAGCCTCTCGCCCCAAGGGGGTGGCTACACCTTC. Translation: CASSLSPQGGGYTF.

This chain joins TRBV5-1 and TRBJ2-1, with 8 positions matching TRBD1. Losses at the gene ends were 5 bases for V and 4 bases for J; bases not matched to a gene: 8. CDR1 and CDR2 (germline): SGHRS, YFSETQ. The CDR3 consists of 15 residues. The CDR3 DNA follows: TGCGCCAGCAGAAAGACAGGGGATCCTTACAATGAGCAGTTCTTC. Translation gives CASRKTGDPYNEQFF.

In nucleotides, the CDR3 is TGTGCCAGCAGCTTGGGTGGGCGGGAGGGCCAGTACGAGCAGTACTTC. Its translation is CASSLGGREGQYEQYF. The gene calls are TRBV5-4 and TRBJ2-7, with 9 bases lining up with TRBD2. The CDR3 runs to 16 residues. CDR1 and CDR2 from the germline V gene are SGHNT and YYREEE (reference sequence). V was clipped by 0 bases and J by 4 bases; unmatched bases: 8.

The rearrangement uses TRBV11-1 and TRBJ2-2; weak D call: TRBD1 (5 bases). The CDR3 is made up of 15 amino acids. V lost 3 bases and J 1 base, leaving 9 bases between the germline ends. Germline CDR1 and CDR2: SGHAT and FQDESV (reference sequence). CDR3 DNA sequence: TGTGCCAGCAGCTTGTTCAGGGTGAACACCGGGGAGCTGTTTTTT. This translates into CASSLFRVNTGELFF.

The gene calls are TRBV30 and TRBJ2-1, with D maybe TRBD2 (6 bases). This CDR3 spans 13 amino acids. CDR1 GTSNPN and CDR2 SVGIG come from the germline V gene (reference sequence). This CDR3 reads CASSSAGRNEQFF. As DNA, the CDR3 is TGTGCTTCGTCTAGCGCAGGCAGGAATGAGCAGTTCTTC.

The DNA for the CDR3 is TGCAGCGTCGGAAGTACCGGGACTAGCGGGAGTTCATCGACCTACGAGCAGTACTTC. This sequence encodes CSVGSTGTSGSSSTYEQYF. The V and J genes are TRBV29-1 and TRBJ2-7; 14 positions agree with TRBD2. The CDR3 totals 19 residues. The V gene end was trimmed by 6 bases and the J gene end by 2 bases; junction bases not matched to a gene: 18. Germline V lookup: CDR1 SQVTM, CDR2 ANQGSEA.

This clone was detected only once. The chain combines TRBV18 with TRBJ2-3; 7 bases line up with TRBD2. The CDR3 has 16 residues. Germline V CDR1 and CDR2: KGHSH, LQKENI. The V segment lost 3 bases and the J segment 4 bases; nucleotides outside the gene matches: 10. The CDR3 bases are TGTGCCAGCTCACCGCTCGGGCGGGAGTCAGCAGATACGCAGTATTTT. Its translation is CASSPLGRESADTQYF.

This clone was counted once. The chain carries TRBV7-6 and TRBJ1-1; no reliable D call. Trimming took off 4 bases at V and 2 bases at J, with 8 bases between the two ends. There are 13 residues in the CDR3. In germline, CDR1 is SGHVS, CDR2 FNYEAQ. The CDR3 protein is CASSSDTNTEAFF. CDR3 nucleotide sequence: TGTGCCAGCAGCTCAGACACTAACACTGAAGCTTTCTTT.

This chain links TRBV28 with TRBJ2-7; 7 bases fit TRBD2. The CDR3 runs to 14 residues. J lost 3 bases, V lost 3 bases, and 5 bases had no gene match. The germline V gene has CDR1 MDHEN and CDR2 SYDVKM. CDR3 amino acids: CASSLASGLYEQYF. In DNA, the CDR3 is TGTGCCAGCAGTTTGGCTAGCGGCCTCTACGAGCAGTACTTC.

The genes are TRBV7-9 and TRBJ2-5; 10 bases are shared with TRBD2. The V gene end was trimmed by 5 bases and the J gene end by 5 bases; junction bases not matched to a gene: 5. The CDR3 is 14 amino acids. The germline V gene has CDR1 SEHNR and CDR2 FQNEAQ (reference sequence). CDR3 sequence: CASSKREGPETQYF. For the CDR3, the DNA is TGTGCCAGCAGCAAGCGGGAGGGACCCGAGACCCAGTACTTC.

CDR3 region: CASSQQGTSYNEQFF. CDR3 DNA sequence: TGTGCCAGCAGCCAACAGGGGACCTCCTACAATGAGCAGTTCTTC. The V and J genes are TRBV9 and TRBJ2-1, with 7 bases matching TRBD1. The germline gives CDR1 SGDLS, CDR2 YYNGEE. This CDR3 comprises 15 residues. V dropped 4 bases and J dropped 0; count of bases not matched to a gene: 4.

This clone was seen once. The CDR3 region is CASSGGQLYGYTF. Here the CDR3 DNA reads TGTGCCAGCAGTGGGGGACAGCTTTATGGCTACACCTTC. The gene calls are TRBV6-1 and TRBJ1-2; 7 bases align to TRBD1. The CDR3 is made up of 13 amino acids. From germline, CDR1 is MNHNS and CDR2 SASEGT. V shed 4 bases and J 5 bases; nucleotides not matched to a gene: 4.

The rearrangement links TRBV6-6 to TRBJ2-1, with 7 bases lining up with TRBD2. The V gene end was trimmed by 5 bases and the J gene end by 8 bases; junction bases not matched to a gene: 9. This CDR3 is built from 14 residues. Germline values: CDR1 MNHNY, CDR2 SVGAGI (reference sequence). CDR3 DNA: TGTGCCAGCAGTGCCGGACTAGTACTCGATGAGCAGTTCTTC. This gives the protein CASSAGLVLDEQFF.

This chain links TRBV9 with TRBJ1-1; 9 positions match TRBD1. This CDR3 comprises 16 residues. J lost 4 bases, V lost 4 bases, and 11 bases had no gene match. Germline loops: CDR1 SGDLS, CDR2 YYNGEE. DNA for the CDR3: TGTGCCAGCAGCCTCCGGGACAGGGTTGTCGGCACTGAAGCTTTCTTT. Its translation is CASSLRDRVVGTEAFF.

The chain links TRBV28 to TRBJ1-2; 8 bases are a match to TRBD1. CDR3 size: 16 residues. The junction had 10 bases not matched to a gene; V was cut back by 3 bases and J by 4 bases. In germline, CDR1 is MDHEN, CDR2 SYDVKM. CDR3 bases: TGTGCCAGCAGTTTCCTGGACAGGGCCCCTTTCTATGGCTACACCTTC. Its protein product is CASSFLDRAPFYGYTF.

The chain joins TRBV9 to TRBJ2-1; 9 bases are shared with TRBD1. This CDR3 is 15 amino acids long. The germline V gene has CDR1 SGDLS and CDR2 YYNGEE. Unmatched junction bases numbered 6, after V lost 7 bases and J lost 1 base. Here the CDR3 reads CASGYGTGSYNEQFF. The DNA for the CDR3 is TGTGCCAGCGGCTATGGGACAGGGTCCTACAATGAGCAGTTCTTC.

The chain combines TRBV18 with TRBJ2-3; D gene unclear. The germline V and J ends were trimmed by 1 base and 1 base, with 6 bases remaining between them. The CDR3 sequence is 14 residues long. Germline-derived CDR1 and CDR2 are KGHSH and LQKENI. The CDR3 protein is CASSPQTGTDTQYF. CDR3 DNA: TGTGCCAGCTCACCACAAACAGGCACAGATACGCAGTATTTT.

Here the CDR3 reads CASSNDRGRTDTQYF. The CDR3 DNA reads TGTGCCAGCAGCAACGACAGGGGGCGTACAGATACGCAGTATTTT. The chain employs TRBV5-8 and TRBJ2-3, with 10 bases matching TRBD1. The germline V gene has CDR1 SGHTS and CDR2 YDEGEE. Unmatched junction bases numbered 5, after V lost 4 bases and J lost 3 bases. The CDR3 contains 15 residues. The full variable domain, with the rest looked up from reference TRBV5-8 and TRBJ2-3, is EAGVTQSPTHLIKTRGQQATLRCSPISGHTSVYWYQQALGLGLQFLLWYDEGEERNRGNFPPRFSGRQFPNYSSELNVNALELEDSALYLCASSNDRGRTDTQYFGPGTRLTVL.

The chain uses TRBV18 and TRBJ1-5; 7 bases are shared with TRBD1. CDR1 and CDR2 from the germline V gene are KGHSH and LQKENI. The V gene end was trimmed by 4 bases and the J gene end by 7 bases; junction bases not matched to a gene: 10. The CDR3 spans 15 residues. This CDR3 is CASSQQGSAGQPQHF. The DNA for the CDR3 is TGTGCCAGCTCACAACAGGGGTCCGCGGGCCAGCCCCAGCATTTT.

V is TRBV9 and J is TRBJ2-1; the match to TRBD2 covers 9 bases. The junction had 18 bases not matched to a gene; V was cut back by 4 bases and J by 7 bases. Germline V gene data show CDR1 as SGDLS and CDR2 as YYNGEE. The CDR3 runs to 18 residues. In nucleotides, the CDR3 is TGTGCCAGCAGCCCCCGCGGGCGGGAGGGCCAGGGGGGGAATGAGCAGTTCTTC. Protein sequence: CASSPRGREGQGGNEQFF.

The chain links TRBV7-9 to TRBJ1-2, with TRBD1 matching 8 bases. V shed 3 bases, J shed 6 bases, and the junction held 9 bases outside the gene matches. Germline-derived CDR1 and CDR2 are SEHNR and FQNEAQ (reference sequence). This CDR3 spans 15 amino acids. CDR3: CASSFPGQALNGYTF. CDR3 nucleotide sequence: TGTGCCAGCAGCTTTCCGGGACAGGCTCTAAATGGCTACACCTTC.